This T cell receptor (beta chain) was found in a study of spatial heterogeneity in lung cancer. Looking at the study overall: Alpha-chain sequences were consistently detected in smaller numbers than beta-chain sequences. From matched bulk RNA-seq came a T cell module score, which showed a strong correlation with TCR transcript counts in tumor regions.

MiXCR, run by TCRdb on the 5' RACE reads, gives a single entry per CDR3 protein. The sample contains some 22,000 distinct CDR3 sequences, 2.8% of which appear only once. This clonotype was recorded many times. The target antigen is unknown. This CDR3 has 12 residues. Per the germline V gene, CDR1 is SQVTM and CDR2 is ANQGSEA. V gave up 6 bases and J gave up 1 base, with 10 bases separating them. Stated time point: sample taken at primary tumor resection. Unsorted whole RNA samples from tumor, nontumor lung or frozen PBMC were sequenced. Study-level results: Expanded alpha and beta TCR counts within tumors tracked tumor mutation counts.

This receptor was identified in a male donor with early-stage non-small cell lung cancer. The gene calls are TRBV29-1 and TRBJ2-7; D is undetermined. The material sequenced was lung tumor tissue, taken at surgery. The CDR3 is CSVRYLSYEQYF. As DNA, the CDR3 is TGCAGCGTGAGGTACTTGTCCTACGAGCAGTACTTC.